This T cell receptor beta chain was obtained from a study of T cell responses to AZD1222 COVID-19 vaccine. Study results and limitations: It should be noted that donors were predominantly white British and more often female, and clonal diversity was possibly underestimated. Seropositive AZD1222 recipients at baseline numbered only five or six. Repertoires were obtained only post-peak T cell response.

Produced via immunoSEQ multiplex PCR; TCRdb's table is partial and in-frame only. Of under 150,000 clones detected, 80% to 90% appear once; the ten largest clones hold 7% to 8.5%. Trimming removed 5 bases from V and 2 bases from J, with 18 bases in between. The CDR3 is 16 residues long. Germline V gene sequence: CDR1 SGHTA, CDR2 FQGTGA. Comment on this clone: Antigen: not known.

V and J are TRBV7-3 and TRBJ1-1; D is perhaps TRBD1 (6 bases). This clonotype was obtained from an adult in good health. The sample consisted of peripheral blood, taken on day 0 of AZD1222 vaccination. CDR3: CASSLQGGLGNTEAFF. The CDR3 DNA sequence: TGTGCCAGCAGCCTACAAGGGGGGTTGGGTAACACTGAAGCTTTCTTT.